This record looks at one T cell receptor (beta chain) sequence and its context. The data stem from a study of cytomegalovirus exposure and HLA in healthy donors. Study-level information: Sequencing of roughly 180 million T cells in an earlier analysis found under 120 million unique TCR beta sequences.

The primer mix had 60 Vbeta and 13 Jbeta primers. Measured with immunoSEQ multiplex PCR; TCRdb has only the in-frame clones, and not every one. The table includes about 200,000 clones, about 76% detected once. This CDR3 comprises 14 residues. The V segment lost 5 bases and the J segment 7 bases; nucleotides outside the gene matches: 10. Germline values: CDR1 SGHAT, CDR2 FQNNGV. The TCR originated in a male donor in good health and CMV-seropositive. The sequenced sample consisted of PBMCs. This sequence joins TRBV11-2 and TRBJ1-1; 7 bases align to TRBD1. The CDR3 region has the DNA TGTGCCAGCAGCCCTGGGACAGCCAGAGTTGAAGCTTTCTTT. Protein: CASSPGTARVEAFF. The whole variable domain, remainder taken from reference TRBV11-2 and TRBJ1-1, is EAGVAQSPRYKIIEKRQSVAFWCNPISGHATLYWYQQILGQGPKLLIQFQNNGVVDDSQLPKDRFSAERLKGVDSTLKIQPAKLEDSAVYLCASSPGTARVEAFFGQGTRLTVV.